A single sample is the source of the 32 T cell receptor beta chains below, sequenced in a study of shared clonotypes between healthy human individuals. As defined, naive CD8 cells were CD45RO-negative and positively selected for CCR7, with terminally differentiated effector memory CD45RA+ cells excluded. Repertoires were generated with immunoSEQ multiplex PCR, while TCRdb's copy carries only in-frame clones and drops some. Seen here are about 1.9 million clones, around 93% observed once, and the top ten hold around 1.7%. What was sequenced was naive CD8+ T cells from PBMCs. All receptors come from a man in his late teens or twenties in good health. Some clones in this sample may be carry-over from other donors' samples.

The V gene is TRBV28, the J gene TRBJ1-5; D is ambiguous. Per germline, CDR1 MDHEN and CDR2 SYDVKM. CDR3 size: 14 residues. V lost 2 bases to trimming and J lost 3 bases, with 8 bases between them. CDR3 protein: CASSLVHFNQPQHF. The CDR3 nucleotides are TGTGCCAGCAGTTTAGTCCACTTCAATCAGCCCCAGCATTTT.

The chain carries TRBV6-5 and TRBJ2-5, with D possibly TRBD2 on 5 matching bases. Trimming left V 0 bases short and J 4 bases short, with 9 bases between. Germline loops: CDR1 MNHEY, CDR2 SVGAGI. This CDR3 is 14 amino acids long. The CDR3 nucleotides read TGTGCCAGCAGTTACTCGAGAGGGTTAGAGACCCAGTACTTC. Translation gives CASSYSRGLETQYF.

The chain is built from TRBV19 and TRBJ2-1; D might be TRBD1 or TRBD2, each matching 5 bases. V lost 3 bases, J lost 2 bases, and 11 bases lay in between. CDR1 is LNHDA and CDR2 is SQIVND in the germline V gene (reference sequence). This CDR3 contains 15 residues. CDR3 nucleotides: TGTGCCAGTAGTATTGGGACGAATACCTACAATGAGCAGTTCTTC. This translates into CASSIGTNTYNEQFF.

The J gene is TRBJ2-1, the V gene TRBV19; D remains unclear. V dropped 3 bases and J dropped 8 bases, with 8 bases sitting between them. CDR3 length: 12 amino acids. CDR1 is LNHDA, CDR2 SQIVND, per germline (reference sequence). Here the CDR3 DNA reads TGTGCCAGTAGTATTGGGCTTTATGAGCAGTTCTTC. The encoded protein is CASSIGLYEQFF.

For this clone: The sample contains more than one DNA sequence encoding this CDR3. This rearrangement joins TRBV28 to TRBJ1-1; D is possibly TRBD1 (6 bases). From germline, CDR1 is MDHEN and CDR2 SYDVKM. The CDR3 sequence is 12 residues long. V was pared by 3 bases and J by 6 bases, with 8 bases between. The CDR3 loop is CASSLGGPEAFF. For the CDR3, the DNA is TGTGCCAGCAGTTTGGGGGGGCCTGAAGCTTTCTTT.

About this clone: The sample contains more than one DNA sequence encoding this CDR3. This chain uses TRBV27 with TRBJ2-3; maybe TRBD2 (5 bases). With 2 bases removed from V and 3 bases from J, the gap between germline ends came to 6 bases. Germline CDR1 reads MNHEY; CDR2 reads SMNVEV (reference sequence). CDR3 size: 13 residues. DNA of the CDR3: TGTGCCAGCAGTTTAACTAGGACAGATACGCAGTATTTT. Its protein product is CASSLTRTDTQYF.

In regard to this clone: Other DNA sequences from this sample encode an identical CDR3 as well. CDR3 bases: TGTGCCAGCAGCTTTGGGGGGGATACGCAGTATTTT. Translation gives CASSFGGDTQYF. The gene calls are TRBV7-9 and TRBJ2-3; D is perhaps TRBD2 (6 bases). Per the germline V gene, CDR1 is SEHNR and CDR2 is FQNEAQ (reference sequence). This CDR3 is built from 12 residues. Between the trimmed V and J ends, which lost 3 bases and 6 bases, there was a span of 7 bases. The complete variable domain, with remaining parts taken from reference TRBV7-9 and TRBJ2-3, reads DTGVSQNPRHKITKRGQNVTFRCDPISEHNRLYWYRQTLGQGPEFLTYFQNEAQLEKSRLLSDRFSAERPKGSFSTLEIQRTEQGDSAMYLCASSFGGDTQYFGPGTRLTVL.

The chain joins TRBV5-4 to TRBJ2-1; D uncertain. CDR1 and CDR2 (germline): SGHNT, YYREEE (reference sequence). This CDR3 has 15 residues. Trimming removed 2 bases from V and 3 bases from J, with 12 bases in between. The CDR3 nucleotides read TGTGCCAGCAGCTTTGTTGGGTCCTTCTACAATGAGCAGTTCTTC. It is translated as CASSFVGSFYNEQFF.

V usage is TRBV27 and J usage is TRBJ2-3; 7 bases map to TRBD2. Germline loops: CDR1 MNHEY, CDR2 SMNVEV (reference sequence). The CDR3 loop spans 13 amino acids. V was pared by 8 bases and J by 5 bases, with 7 bases of the junction left unmatched. The CDR3 nucleotides read TGTGCCAGCGCTCTTTGGGGGGGAGATACGCAGTATTTT. This translates into CASALWGGDTQYF.

The V call is TRBV27, the J call TRBJ2-7; D is ambiguous. V gave up 6 bases and J gave up 4 bases, with 16 bases separating them. The germline V gene encodes CDR1 MNHEY and CDR2 SMNVEV (reference sequence). The CDR3 has 14 amino acids. The CDR3 region is CASRPDGRDYEQYF. DNA of the CDR3: TGTGCCAGCAGGCCGGACGGGCGAGATTACGAGCAGTACTTC.

A remark on this clone: The same CDR3 also results from other DNA sequences found in this sample. The chain combines TRBV27 with TRBJ2-1; D is possibly TRBD1 or TRBD2 (6 bases each). The V gene lost 0 bases and the J gene lost 10 bases, with 7 bases spanning the gap. The CDR3 sequence is 12 residues long. Germline assignment: CDR1 MNHEY and CDR2 SMNVEV (reference sequence). The CDR3 DNA reads TGTGCCAGCAGTTTATCGGGGGGCGAGCAGTTCTTC. Translating it yields CASSLSGGEQFF.

V is TRBV5-4 and J is TRBJ2-5; the match to TRBD2 covers 7 bases. The length of the CDR3 is 15 residues. V lost 4 bases to trimming and J lost 0 bases; unmatched junction nucleotides: 6. Germline CDR1 SGHNT, CDR2 YYREEE (reference sequence). The DNA of the CDR3 is TGTGCCAGCAGCAACCCGGGACTATACCAAGAGACCCAGTACTTC. Protein: CASSNPGLYQETQYF.

The chain has TRBV28 and TRBJ1-5; D not certain. The length of the CDR3 is 18 residues. V was trimmed by 2 bases and J by 1 base, leaving 18 bases between them. Germline loops: CDR1 MDHEN, CDR2 SYDVKM. CDR3 in DNA: TGTGCCAGCAGTTTACCTAATGCCCTAATTCGAAGCAATCAGCCCCAGCATTTT. It translates to CASSLPNALIRSNQPQHF.

V is TRBV4-1 and J is TRBJ1-3, with D possibly matching TRBD1 (5 bases). V dropped 0 bases and J dropped 4 bases, with 10 bases sitting between them. The CDR3 extends over 15 amino acids. Germline CDR1 and CDR2: MGHRA and YSYEKL. CDR3 protein: CASSQDARQGNTIYF. CDR3 nucleotide sequence: TGCGCCAGCAGCCAAGATGCAAGACAGGGAAACACCATATATTTT.

This clone was counted once. V gene TRBV7-9 combines with J gene TRBJ2-2; no reliable D call. The CDR3 extends over 16 amino acids. CDR1 is SEHNR, CDR2 FQNEAQ, per germline (reference sequence). The germline V and J ends were trimmed by 2 bases and 6 bases, with 16 bases remaining between them. The CDR3 DNA reads TGTGCCAGCAGCTTATACGGCCCACCTAACGCCGGGGAGCTGTTTTTT. Protein sequence: CASSLYGPPNAGELFF. The whole variable domain, remainder taken from reference TRBV7-9 and TRBJ2-2, is DTGVSQNPRHKITKRGQNVTFRCDPISEHNRLYWYRQTLGQGPEFLTYFQNEAQLEKSRLLSDRFSAERPKGSFSTLEIQRTEQGDSAMYLCASSLYGPPNAGELFFGEGSRLTVL.

The chain recombines TRBV11-2 with TRBJ2-5, with no clear D. V lost 3 bases, J lost 5 bases, and 7 bases lay in between. The CDR3 runs 12 residues. Germline CDR1 and CDR2: SGHAT and FQNNGV. The CDR3 loop reads CASSFHRETQYF. The CDR3 DNA is TGTGCCAGCAGCTTTCACCGGGAGACCCAGTACTTC.

The gene calls are TRBV9 and TRBJ1-1; tentative D call: TRBD1 (6 bases). Germline lookup yields CDR1 SGDLS and CDR2 YYNGEE. With 4 bases removed from V and 4 bases from J, the gap between germline ends came to 20 bases. The CDR3 consists of 16 residues. The CDR3: CASSPQSTTGFTEAFF. Written as DNA, the CDR3 is TGTGCCAGCAGCCCGCAATCGACAACAGGGTTCACTGAAGCTTTCTTT.

V gene TRBV28 combines with J gene TRBJ2-3; 8 bases fit TRBD2. The V and J ends lost 5 bases and 0 bases, in that order; junction bases with no gene match: 10. Germline V gene lookup returns CDR1 MDHEN and CDR2 SYDVKM. CDR3 length: 17 residues. This chain's CDR3 is CASSRLAYYTSTDTQYF. CDR3 DNA: TGTGCCAGCAGTAGACTAGCGTACTATACTAGCACAGATACGCAGTATTTT.

This clone came up once. The V gene is TRBV6-1, the J gene TRBJ1-2, with TRBD1 matching 9 bases. The CDR3 covers 15 residues. Germline-derived CDR1 and CDR2 are MNHNS and SASEGT. With V trimmed by 2 bases and J by 7 bases, 8 bases remained unmatched. CDR3 sequence: CASSEFRDRVSGYTF. The CDR3 nucleotides read TGTGCCAGCAGTGAATTCCGGGACAGGGTCTCTGGCTACACCTTC.

Here the CDR3 reads CASSQGATDTQYF. Here the CDR3 DNA reads TGCGCCAGCAGCCAAGGGGCCACAGATACGCAGTATTTT. This chain links TRBV4-1 with TRBJ2-3; D remains ambiguous. CDR1 is MGHRA and CDR2 is YSYEKL in the germline V gene. V lost 1 base and J lost 2, with 4 bases in between. The CDR3 has 13 residues.

This clone was recorded once. This sequence joins TRBV28 and TRBJ1-2, with unresolved D. The germline V gene encodes CDR1 MDHEN and CDR2 SYDVKM. Trimming cost V 8 bases and J 2 bases, with 9 bases left between them. The CDR3 covers 12 residues. This chain's CDR3 is CASHLRNYGYTF. CDR3 nucleotide sequence: TGTGCCAGCCACCTGCGGAACTATGGCTACACCTTC.

The rearrangement uses TRBV27 and TRBJ2-7; no definite D call. CDR1 and CDR2 (germline): MNHEY, SMNVEV (reference sequence). V dropped 8 bases and J dropped 3 bases, with 14 bases sitting between them. The CDR3 spans 13 residues. This chain's CDR3 is CASQRGPLYEQYF. For the CDR3, the DNA is TGTGCCAGCCAGCGTGGGCCGCTCTACGAGCAGTACTTC.

Comment on this clone: The same CDR3 also results from other DNA sequences found in this sample. The chain joins TRBV7-9 to TRBJ1-5; D unclear. Looked up from germline, CDR1 is SEHNR and CDR2 is FQNEAQ (reference sequence). Between the trimmed V and J ends, which lost 4 bases and 1 base, there was a span of 8 bases. The CDR3 spans 14 residues. The CDR3 DNA sequence: TGTGCCAGCAGCTACGGAGGCAGCAATCAGCCCCAGCATTTT. Translating it yields CASSYGGSNQPQHF.

This chain uses TRBV7-3 with TRBJ1-2; 9 nucleotides match TRBD1. The CDR3 is 16 residues long. The V gene end was trimmed by 4 bases and the J gene end by 4 bases; junction bases not matched to a gene: 10. Per the germline V gene, CDR1 is SGHTA and CDR2 is FQGTGA. CDR3 sequence reads: CASSWNPGQGFYGYTF. In nucleotides, the CDR3 is TGTGCCAGCAGCTGGAACCCGGGACAGGGTTTCTATGGCTACACCTTC.

Note on this clone: Other DNA sequences from this sample encode an identical CDR3 as well. This chain joins TRBV15 and TRBJ2-7; 8 nucleotides line up with TRBD1. The CDR3 runs to 14 residues. Germline V lookup: CDR1 LNHNV, CDR2 YYDKDF (reference sequence). The V and J ends lost 1 base and 3 bases, in that order; junction bases with no gene match: 2. CDR3 nucleotide sequence: TGTGCCACCAGCAGAGGCACAGGGGGCTACGAGCAGTACTTC. Its translation is CATSRGTGGYEQYF.

The chain recombines TRBV6-1 with TRBJ2-2; perhaps TRBD2 as D (5 bases). The germline CDR1 and CDR2 sequences are MNHNS and SASEGT. V was cut by 1 base and J by 7 bases, with 13 bases left in between. The CDR3 has 15 residues. The CDR3 nucleotides read TGTGCCAGCAGTGAAGGGGAGAGCTTGATCGGGGAGCTGTTTTTT. It translates to CASSEGESLIGELFF.

CDR3 bases: TGTGCCAGCAGCCCGCCCGGACGTCGCGAGCAGTACTTC. Translated: CASSPPGRREQYF. The chain carries TRBV7-9 and TRBJ2-7; D unresolved. This CDR3 is built from 13 residues. V lost 5 bases to trimming and J lost 6 bases, with 14 bases between them. Looked up from germline, CDR1 is SEHNR and CDR2 is FQNEAQ (reference sequence).

The CDR3 reads CATSSRLAEGVNEQFF. CDR3 coding DNA: TGTGCCACCAGCTCTCGACTAGCGGAGGGGGTCAATGAGCAGTTCTTC. This chain uses TRBV15 with TRBJ2-1; 9 nucleotides align to TRBD2. The V gene's germline CDR1 is LNHNV and CDR2 YYDKDF (reference sequence). V lost 5 bases and J lost 6; bases outside the gene matches: 11. The CDR3 runs 16 residues. The entire variable domain, with the rest obtained from reference TRBV15 and TRBJ2-1, is as follows: DAMVIQNPRYQVTQFGKPVTLSCSQTLNHNVMYWYQQKSSQAPKLLFHYYDKDFNNEADTPDNFQSRRPNTSFCFLDIRSPGLGDTAMYLCATSSRLAEGVNEQFFGPGTRLTVL.

This clone was counted once. CDR3 in amino acids: CASSIDVKGELFF. The CDR3 DNA is TGTGCCAGTAGTATAGATGTCAAGGGGGAGCTGTTTTTT. The chain combines TRBV19 with TRBJ2-2; D remains ambiguous. The germline CDR1 and CDR2 sequences are LNHDA and SQIVND (reference sequence). Trimming removed 0 bases from V and 8 bases from J, with 7 bases in between. There are 13 residues in the CDR3.

The chain employs TRBV6-1 and TRBJ2-7, with 11 bases that match TRBD1. V lost 9 bases to trimming and J lost 0 bases; unmatched junction nucleotides: 1. This CDR3 has 13 residues. In germline, CDR1 is MNHNS, CDR2 SASEGT. Here the CDR3 DNA reads TGTGCCAGGGACAGGGGGCTCTCCTACGAGCAGTACTTC. It yields the protein CARDRGLSYEQYF.

The chain couples TRBV19 to TRBJ1-5; D remains ambiguous. CDR3 size: 15 residues. The germline V gene encodes CDR1 LNHDA and CDR2 SQIVND (reference sequence). V was clipped by 3 bases and J by 1 base, with 10 bases between them. DNA of the CDR3: TGTGCCAGTAGTATCTTTTTCGCCAGCAATCAGCCCCAGCATTTT. Translation gives CASSIFFASNQPQHF.

The chain couples TRBV7-9 to TRBJ2-7; 8 nucleotides line up with TRBD1. The CDR3 extends over 13 amino acids. Germline V gene lookup returns CDR1 SEHNR and CDR2 FQNEAQ (reference sequence). V dropped 5 bases and J dropped 6; count of bases not matched to a gene: 6. CDR3: CASSMTGVGEQYF. DNA for the CDR3: TGTGCCAGCAGCATGACAGGGGTTGGCGAGCAGTACTTC.